Below, 31 T cell receptor beta chains from the same sample are listed, as sequenced in a study of T-cell reconstitution after alpha-beta-depleted transplantation in children (dated by TCRdb to the mid-2010s). Library construction relied on PCR. The data were produced on an Illumina HiSeq 2500. To normalize quantification of the TCRbeta repertoire, the TCR libraries were built with molecular barcoding that relied on unique molecular identifiers. TCRdb reran the public reads through fastp at Q25 and MiXCR, keeping productive beta chains. CDR3 protein duplicates are merged, each entry listing the most common genes and DNA. The sample table records 450,000 to 600,000 distinct CDR3 sequences; over 10% of these occur just once. Together, the top ten hold 2% to 2.5% of the sample. Read against the paper, the sample's treatment or condition label means: allogeneic hematopoietic cell transplantation with graft depleted of TCRalphabeta T cells and CD19 B cells.

The source material was PBMCs, mostly from graft donor cells, sampled 360 days after TCRalphabeta/CD19-depleted stem cell transplant. These receptor sequences come from a male patient younger than 18 who had a stem cell transplant for acute myeloid leukemia, so the T cells may come from the graft donor.

The chain recombines TRBV28 with TRBJ2-7, with TRBD1 matching 11 bases. CDR3 length: 15 residues. The ends lost 6 bases at V and 4 bases at J; junction bases unmatched: 8. Germline lookup yields CDR1 MDHEN and CDR2 SYDVKM. DNA of the CDR3: TGTGCCAGCAGCCCGGACAGGGGGCTAAGATACGAGCAGTACTTC. Protein sequence: CASSPDRGLRYEQYF.

This clonotype showed up many times. V and J are TRBV7-2 and TRBJ2-1; 8 positions match TRBD1. Per germline, CDR1 SGHTA and CDR2 FQGNSA. The trim removed 5 bases at V and 16 bases at J, leaving 7 bases unmatched. The CDR3 totals 11 residues. DNA of the CDR3: TGTGCCAGCAGCCGGGACAGGTTCCCATTCTTC. Protein sequence: CASSRDRFPFF.

The chain joins TRBV29-1 to TRBJ2-2; TRBD1 matches at 7 bases. The CDR3 extends over 16 amino acids. Germline CDR1 SQVTM, CDR2 ANQGSEA. The trim removed 5 bases at V and 2 bases at J, leaving 11 bases unmatched. CDR3 in amino acids: CSVYRPTGLNTGELFF. The CDR3 DNA sequence: TGCAGCGTTTATCGCCCGACAGGGTTAAACACCGGGGAGCTGTTTTTT.

The rearrangement joins TRBV4-3 to TRBJ2-7; D possibly matches TRBD1 or TRBD2 (6 bases each). CDR1 and CDR2 (germline): LGHNA, YSLEER. The CDR3 runs to 13 residues. The V gene lost 8 bases and the J gene lost 2 bases, with 13 bases spanning the gap. The CDR3 nucleotides read TGCGCCAGCTCAAGGGGGAGGACCTACGAGCAGTACTTC. It codes for CASSRGRTYEQYF.

This clonotype was observed a handful of times. The chain employs TRBV7-2 and TRBJ2-3; 9 nucleotides match TRBD1. Unmatched junction bases numbered 6, after V lost 3 bases and J lost 5 bases. Germline loops: CDR1 SGHTA, CDR2 FQGNSA. CDR3 length: 15 residues. CDR3 sequence (DNA): TGTGCCAGCAGCTTTCGGGACAGGGTGGTAGATACGCAGTATTTT. Translating gives CASSFRDRVVDTQYF.

This clonotype was recorded at least ten times. The chain couples TRBV12-3 or TRBV12-4 to TRBJ2-7; 12 nucleotides align to TRBD2. Trimming cost V 3 bases and J 7 bases; bases outside gene matches: 1. This CDR3 region has 13 residues. The CDR3 DNA reads as TGTGCCAGCAGTTTCGGACTAGCGGGGGAGCAGTACTTC. Translated, it gives CASSFGLAGEQYF.

This clonotype was picked up many times. The J gene is TRBJ1-2, the V gene TRBV5-1; no clear D. The CDR3 length is 14 residues. Germline CDR1 reads SGHRS; CDR2 reads YFSETQ. Trimming stripped 0 bases from V and 5 bases from J, with 11 bases between. The CDR3 DNA is TGCGCCAGCAGCTTGGAGCCCGGAGGGTATGGCTACACCTTC. The encoded protein is CASSLEPGGYGYTF.

This clonotype was seen at least ten times. The genes are TRBV6-9 and TRBJ2-1, with 14 bases fitting TRBD2. There are 17 residues in the CDR3. V trimming: 0 bases; J trimming: 10 bases; junction bases outside the gene matches: 8. The V gene's germline CDR1 is MNHGY and CDR2 SVAAGI. CDR3 in amino acids: CASSYSLGTSGSDEQFF. Written as DNA, the CDR3 is TGTGCCAGCAGTTATTCCCTAGGGACTAGCGGGAGTGACGAGCAGTTCTTC.

This sequence joins TRBV11-1 and TRBJ2-2, with 8 bases that match TRBD2. Germline lookup yields CDR1 SGHAT and CDR2 FQDESV (reference sequence). The CDR3 has 16 residues. Trimming took 2 bases from V and 7 from J; bases not matched to a gene: 9. Here the CDR3 DNA reads TGTGCCAGCAGCTTACTCCCCGGGGGGGCATACGGGGAGCTGTTTTTT. The encoded protein is CASSLLPGGAYGELFF.

The V gene is TRBV5-8, the J gene TRBJ1-2; D is perhaps TRBD1 (6 bases). Germline assignment: CDR1 SGHTS and CDR2 YDEGEE. V was pared by 4 bases and J by 8 bases, with 18 bases between. The CDR3 extends over 14 amino acids. CDR3 sequence reads: CASSPGQPVMGYTF. CDR3 sequence (DNA): TGTGCCAGCAGCCCTGGACAGCCCGTGATGGGCTACACCTTC.

The chain is built from TRBV9 and TRBJ2-3; TRBD1 might be the D (6 bases). With 3 bases removed from V and 5 bases from J, the gap between germline ends came to 13 bases. The germline gives CDR1 SGDLS, CDR2 YYNGEE. The CDR3 totals 14 residues. This chain's CDR3 is CASSADGGGDTQYF. The CDR3 coding sequence is TGTGCCAGCAGCGCCGATGGGGGCGGAGATACGCAGTATTTT.

The J gene is TRBJ2-5, the V gene TRBV6-5; the match to TRBD2 covers 8 bases. The CDR3 is 16 amino acids. With 0 bases clipped from V and 7 bases from J, the junction kept 10 bases outside the gene matches. Per germline, CDR1 MNHEY and CDR2 SVGAGI. The CDR3 loop reads CASSYSSGLVVWTQYF. In nucleotides, the CDR3 is TGTGCCAGCAGTTACTCGTCGGGACTAGTGGTATGGACCCAGTACTTC.

Only a few counts were recorded for this clonotype. The J gene is TRBJ1-6, the V gene TRBV24-1, with 7 positions matching TRBD1. The germline V gene encodes CDR1 KGHDR and CDR2 SFDVKD. The CDR3 is 14 amino acids. The V segment lost 4 bases and the J segment 10 bases; nucleotides outside the gene matches: 6. The CDR3 spells CATSDTGVWSPLHF. CDR3 coding DNA: TGTGCCACCAGTGACACAGGGGTCTGGTCACCCCTCCACTTT.

This clonotype was seen at least ten times. V gene TRBV7-2 combines with J gene TRBJ2-5; TRBD2 matches at 12 bases. The V and J ends lost 5 bases and 1 base, in that order; junction bases with no gene match: 5. Germline CDR1 and CDR2: SGHTA and FQGNSA. This CDR3 spans 16 amino acids. As DNA, the CDR3 is TGTGCCAGCAGCCCAAGACTAGCGGGGGCCCAAGAGACCCAGTACTTC. Protein: CASSPRLAGAQETQYF.

This clonotype was observed at least ten times. V and J are TRBV29-1 and TRBJ2-7; 8 bases line up with TRBD2. CDR1 and CDR2 from the germline V gene are SQVTM and ANQGSEA. The CDR3 extends over 13 amino acids. Unmatched junction bases numbered 9, after V lost 5 bases and J lost 6 bases. CDR3 DNA: TGCAGCGTTCAAGCGGGAGTCTTCAGCGAGCAGTACTTC. Its protein product is CSVQAGVFSEQYF.

This clonotype was seen only a few times. J is TRBJ2-7 and V is TRBV5-5; no definite D call. The CDR3 runs 11 residues. Trimming left V 5 bases short and J 4 bases short, with 7 bases between. CDR1 is SGHKS and CDR2 is YYEKEE in the germline V gene (reference sequence). The CDR3 here is CASSNIYEQYF. The CDR3 bases are TGTGCCAGCAGTAACATTTACGAGCAGTACTTC.

This clonotype was seen a single time. V and J are TRBV5-1 and TRBJ2-7; D uncertain. The V and J ends lost 3 bases and 2 bases respectively, with 18 bases between them. This CDR3 comprises 16 residues. Per the germline V gene, CDR1 is SGHRS and CDR2 is YFSETQ. The CDR3 loop reads CASSSRARDIPYEQYF. CDR3 nucleotide sequence: TGCGCCAGCAGCTCCCGGGCCAGAGATATACCCTACGAGCAGTACTTC.

This clonotype showed up many times. The CDR3 region is CASRESGRTDTQYF. CDR3 DNA sequence: TGTGCCAGCCGGGAAAGCGGACGCACAGATACGCAGTATTTT. The chain combines TRBV28 with TRBJ2-3; possibly TRBD2 for D (5 bases). The germline V gene encodes CDR1 MDHEN and CDR2 SYDVKM. V lost 8 bases, J lost 1 base, and 13 bases lay in between. The CDR3 runs 14 residues.

This clonotype was counted a few times. The rearrangement uses TRBV12-3 or TRBV12-4 and TRBJ2-7; 9 bases line up with TRBD2. The CDR3 is 20 amino acids. V was pared by 2 bases and J by 3 bases, with 20 bases of the junction left unmatched. CDR3 DNA sequence: TGTGCCAGCAGTTTAAGTCCCCTAGGCGGGAGGGCCCGAGTGGACTACGAGCAGTACTTC. This gives the protein CASSLSPLGGRARVDYEQYF.

This clonotype occurred many times. The chain couples TRBV9 to TRBJ2-7; D unresolved. The germline V gene encodes CDR1 SGDLS and CDR2 YYNGEE. The CDR3 length is 15 residues. The V end was cut by 0 bases, the J end by 3 bases, with 13 bases between. CDR3 DNA sequence: TGTGCCAGCAGCGTAGAAATCGGTCTATTCTACGAGCAGTACTTC. It specifies CASSVEIGLFYEQYF. Combining the CDR3 with reference TRBV9 and TRBJ2-7 gives the whole variable domain DSGVTQTPKHLITATGQRVTLRCSPRSGDLSVYWYQQSLDQGLQFLIQYYNGEERAKGNILERFSAQQFPDLHSELNLSSLELGDSALYFCASSVEIGLFYEQYFGPGTRLTVT.

This clonotype has just a few counts. The V gene is TRBV28, the J gene TRBJ2-7; D remains unclear. The V gene's germline CDR1 is MDHEN and CDR2 SYDVKM. With 6 bases removed from V and 5 bases from J, the gap between germline ends came to 14 bases. The CDR3 has 13 amino acids. CDR3 bases: TGTGCCAGCAGCTCGGAGTACCCCAACGAGCAGTACTTC. Translated, it gives CASSSEYPNEQYF.

The chain carries TRBV30 and TRBJ1-2, with TRBD1 as a possible D gene (6 bases). V lost 8 bases and J lost 8, with 15 bases in between. CDR1 is GTSNPN, CDR2 SVGIG, per germline (reference sequence). The CDR3 has 11 residues. CDR3 protein: CAGQPMEGYTF. The CDR3, as DNA: TGTGCCGGACAGCCCATGGAGGGCTACACCTTC. Looking up the rest from reference TRBV30 and TRBJ1-2 gives the full variable domain: SQTIHQWPATLVQPVGSPLSLECTVEGTSNPNLYWYRQAAGRGLQLLFYSVGIGQISSEVPQNLSASRPQDRQFILSSKKLLLSDSGFYLCAGQPMEGYTFGSGTRLTVV.

The chain has TRBV6-5 and TRBJ2-7; D remains ambiguous. This CDR3 is 15 amino acids long. Germline V gene lookup returns CDR1 MNHEY and CDR2 SVGAGI. V lost 2 bases to trimming and J lost 2 bases, with 13 bases between them. The CDR3 sequence is CASSYPGHQAYEQYF. CDR3 DNA sequence: TGTGCCAGCAGTTACCCGGGCCATCAAGCCTACGAGCAGTACTTC.

This clonotype was seen at least ten times. The chain employs TRBV7-9 and TRBJ2-3; 9 bases fit TRBD1. The CDR3 sequence is 15 residues long. V lost 7 bases and J lost 6; bases outside the gene matches: 11. Germline CDR1 and CDR2: SEHNR and FQNEAQ (reference sequence). CDR3 residues: CASTPAWTGVDTQYF. The DNA of the CDR3 is TGTGCCAGCACCCCGGCTTGGACAGGGGTCGATACGCAGTATTTT.

This clonotype was detected ten times or more. The chain has TRBV7-6 and TRBJ2-5, with D hard to call. The CDR3 runs 14 residues. Germline V gene lookup returns CDR1 SGHVS and CDR2 FNYEAQ. Trimming stripped 2 bases from V and 1 base from J, with 8 bases between. CDR3 nucleotide sequence: TGTGCCAGCAGCTTATTTGCCAGCCAAGAGACCCAGTACTTC. It translates to CASSLFASQETQYF. The variable domain in full, completed from reference TRBV7-6 and TRBJ2-5, reads GAGVSQSPRYKVTKRGQDVALRCDPISGHVSLYWYRQALGQGPEFLTYFNYEAQQDKSGLPNDRFSAERPEGSISTLTIQRTEQRDSAMYRCASSLFASQETQYFGPGTRLLVL.

This clonotype was recorded many times. The J gene is TRBJ2-3, the V gene TRBV12-3 or TRBV12-4, with TRBD2 matching 13 bases. V was clipped by 6 bases and J by 4 bases; unmatched bases: 4. This CDR3 comprises 15 residues. CDR3 residues: CASSWTSGRSDTQYF. The CDR3 DNA follows: TGTGCCAGCAGCTGGACTAGCGGGAGATCAGATACGCAGTATTTT.

The chain employs TRBV6-5 and TRBJ2-5; D may be TRBD1 (6 bases). The V end was cut by 0 bases, the J end by 4 bases, with 18 bases between. The CDR3 runs 17 residues. The germline V gene encodes CDR1 MNHEY and CDR2 SVGAGI. CDR3 amino acids: CASSYSGAPPGPETQYF. The CDR3 nucleotides read TGTGCCAGCAGTTACTCGGGGGCTCCCCCGGGGCCAGAGACCCAGTACTTC.

In this sample, this clonotype turned up a few times. The chain recombines TRBV29-1 with TRBJ2-3; D gene ambiguous. Trimming removed 7 bases from V and 3 bases from J, with 5 bases in between. Germline lookup yields CDR1 SQVTM and CDR2 ANQGSEA. This CDR3 is built from 10 residues. The CDR3 spells CSAKTDTQYF. DNA for the CDR3: TGCAGCGCAAAGACAGATACGCAGTATTTT.

This clonotype was counted many times. The rearrangement joins TRBV29-1 to TRBJ2-1; either TRBD1 or TRBD2 may fit D (5 bases each). Trimming removed 8 bases at V and 9 bases at J, with 17 bases between. Germline loops: CDR1 SQVTM, CDR2 ANQGSEA. The CDR3 consists of 12 residues. CDR3 region: CSHRRAVGEQFF. In DNA form, the CDR3 reads TGCAGCCACAGGCGGGCAGTAGGTGAGCAGTTCTTC.

The gene calls are TRBV24-1 and TRBJ2-4; a possible D gene is TRBD2 (6 bases). Germline loops: CDR1 KGHDR, CDR2 SFDVKD. Trimming removed 7 bases from V and 9 bases from J, with 12 bases in between. The CDR3 has 12 residues. The CDR3 reads CATRDGGGIQYF. CDR3 nucleotide sequence: TGTGCCACCAGAGATGGGGGAGGCATTCAGTACTTC.

The V gene is TRBV29-1, the J gene TRBJ1-1; 10 bases are shared with TRBD1. V trimming: 7 bases; J trimming: 5 bases; junction bases outside the gene matches: 4. This CDR3 spans 12 amino acids. From germline, CDR1 is SQVTM and CDR2 ANQGSEA. The CDR3 loop is CSGGTGATEAFF. The CDR3 DNA reads TGCAGCGGGGGGACAGGGGCAACTGAAGCTTTCTTT.